The TCR beta chain described here comes from a study of shared T cell receptors in the human thymus. V lost 3 bases to trimming and J lost 3 bases, with 17 bases between them. Per the germline V gene, CDR1 is MDHEN and CDR2 is SYDVKM. This CDR3 region has 16 residues. Here immunoSEQ multiplex PCR was the method, and the copy in TCRdb shows in-frame clones only, minus some. In the table there are hundreds of thousands of clones, more than 70% of which are singletons. These sequences were also reported in another study, on human thymus T cells. As that study records: Samples came from healthy Finnish infants during open corrective cardiac surgery. Obtained as resections during corrective heart surgery, the thymus tissue was then studied. Related work showed strongly overlapping thymic repertoires across unrelated individuals.

Sample: thymocytes. This sequence was found in a boy under three years old with a congenital heart defect. This chain joins TRBV28 and TRBJ1-1, with D hard to call. The CDR3 region is CASSLGSGRAHTEAFF. DNA of the CDR3: TGTGCCAGCAGTTTGGGATCCGGGCGGGCCCACACTGAAGCTTTCTTT.